One sample yielded the 21 T cell receptor beta chains listed below, sequenced in a study of neurological immune-mediated disorders. MiXCR, run by TCRdb on the 5' RACE reads, gives a single entry per CDR3 protein. The sample has about 79,000 distinct CDR3 sequences, over 12% seen once. The sequencing sample was made of PBMCs. The receptors shown here come from a woman aged 45-60 years in good health.

This clonotype was counted many times. The chain is built from TRBV7-2 and TRBJ2-1; D is ambiguous. This CDR3 comprises 13 residues. Between the trimmed V and J ends, which lost 2 bases and 5 bases, there was a span of 7 bases. The germline V gene encodes CDR1 SGHTA and CDR2 FQGNSA. The CDR3 coding sequence is TGTGCCAGCAGCTTACCAGTTCACAATGAGCAGTTCTTC. Encoded protein: CASSLPVHNEQFF.

This clonotype came up many times. The CDR3 bases are TGTGCCAGCAGCAAAGAGTTCGCCGGGGAGCTGTTTTTT. The encoded protein is CASSKEFAGELFF. V usage is TRBV21-1 and J usage is TRBJ2-2. TRBV21-1 corresponds to a pseudogene. This CDR3 contains 13 residues.

This clonotype has ten or more counts. CDR3 in amino acids: CSARDRQGSETQYF. The CDR3 region has the DNA TGCAGTGCTAGAGATCGACAGGGCTCGGAGACCCAGTACTTC. This rearrangement joins TRBV20-1 to TRBJ2-5; 7 bases agree with TRBD1. CDR3 length: 14 residues. Germline V CDR1 and CDR2: DFQATT, SNEGSKA (reference sequence). The ends lost 0 bases at V and 5 bases at J; junction bases unmatched: 6.

This clonotype was counted a few times. One end of the junction does not line up with germline, which may come from a read error. The J gene is TRBJ2-7, the V gene TRBV12-3 or TRBV12-4; 11 nucleotides line up with TRBD1. The CDR3 length is 12 residues. CDR3: CASSFGTGGHNF. The CDR3 DNA reads as TGTGCCAGCAGTTTTGGGACAGGGGGTCATAACTTC.

This clonotype was counted many times. The chain is built from TRBV6-5 and TRBJ2-4, with 7 bases that match TRBD1. V shed 6 bases and J 0 bases; nucleotides not matched to a gene: 5. The CDR3 length is 15 residues. The germline CDR1 and CDR2 sequences are MNHEY and SVGAGI. CDR3 sequence: CASSTGELAKNIQYF. The CDR3 region has the DNA TGTGCCAGCAGCACAGGGGAGCTAGCCAAAAACATTCAGTACTTC.

The sample holds many counts of this clonotype. The chain links TRBV12-3 or TRBV12-4 to TRBJ2-3, with D perhaps matching TRBD1 or TRBD2 (6 bases each). V lost 7 bases and J 3 bases, leaving 20 bases between the germline ends. The CDR3 is 16 amino acids. CDR3: CASTRIGGLRTDTQYF. The CDR3, as DNA: TGTGCCAGCACAAGAATAGGGGGGCTAAGGACAGATACGCAGTATTTT.

This clonotype was found many times. The CDR3 nucleotides are TGTGCCAGCAGCTTAGCCCCAGGCCATTACTCCTACGAGCAGTACTTC. Translating it yields CASSLAPGHYSYEQYF. The V call is TRBV7-2, the J call TRBJ2-7; no definite D call. The V end was cut by 0 bases, the J end by 0 bases, with 12 bases between. Germline CDR1 is SGHTA and CDR2 is FQGNSA. CDR3 size: 16 residues.

The V call is TRBV7-9, the J call TRBJ1-3, with unresolved D. The CDR3 extends over 15 amino acids. Germline V gene data show CDR1 as SEHNR and CDR2 as FQNEAQ (reference sequence). V was shortened by 2 bases and J by 0 bases, with 8 bases between the two germline ends. CDR3 coding DNA: TGTGCCAGCAGCTTAATGGCCAGCTCTGGAAACACCATATATTTT. It yields the protein CASSLMASSGNTIYF. Combining the CDR3 with reference TRBV7-9 and TRBJ1-3 gives the whole variable domain DTGVSQNPRHKITKRGQNVTFRCDPISEHNRLYWYRQTLGQGPEFLTYFQNEAQLEKSRLLSDRFSAERPKGSFSTLEIQRTEQGDSAMYLCASSLMASSGNTIYFGEGSWLTVV.

This clonotype was detected many times. The rearrangement links TRBV7-6 to TRBJ1-6, with 12 bases lining up with TRBD1. CDR3 length: 15 residues. CDR1 is SGHVS and CDR2 is FNYEAQ in the germline V gene. The J segment lost 6 bases and the V segment lost 4 bases, leaving 1 base of the junction unmatched. CDR3 coding DNA: TGTGCCAGCAGCTCGGGACAGGGGGCTAATTCACCCCTCCACTTT. Its protein is CASSSGQGANSPLHF. The complete variable domain, with remaining parts taken from reference TRBV7-6 and TRBJ1-6, reads GAGVSQSPRYKVTKRGQDVALRCDPISGHVSLYWYRQALGQGPEFLTYFNYEAQQDKSGLPNDRFSAERPEGSISTLTIQRTEQRDSAMYRCASSSGQGANSPLHFGNGTRLTVT.

This clonotype was recorded at least ten times. This chain connects TRBV14 to TRBJ2-5; D is perhaps TRBD1 (5 bases). The V gene lost 4 bases and the J gene lost 5 bases, with 14 bases spanning the gap. The CDR3 has 14 amino acids. Germline lookup yields CDR1 SGHDN and CDR2 FVKESK. The CDR3 sequence is CASSLPGPWETQYF. For the CDR3, the DNA is TGTGCCAGCAGCCTCCCAGGGCCCTGGGAGACCCAGTACTTC.

Of note for this clonotype: This may come from a read error, since a much larger clone is one base off. The chain couples TRBV5-1 to TRBJ2-1, with 8 bases identical to TRBD2. The germline CDR1 and CDR2 sequences are SGHRS and YFSETQ. This CDR3 spans 16 amino acids. V was clipped by 0 bases and J by 8 bases; unmatched bases: 10. The CDR3 sequence is CASSLEPGGPVYEQFF. DNA of the CDR3: TGCGCCAGCAGCTTGGAACCGGGAGGGCCAGTATATGAGCAGTTCTTC.

This clonotype was found many times. This sequence joins TRBV5-1 and TRBJ2-5; 7 bases line up with TRBD2. J lost 2 bases, V lost 7 bases, and 8 bases had no gene match. The germline V gene has CDR1 SGHRS and CDR2 YFSETQ. The CDR3 runs 14 residues. In DNA form, the CDR3 reads TGCGCCAGCGGCCGGGGGGAAGTGCAAGAGACCCAGTACTTC. Protein: CASGRGEVQETQYF.

This clonotype was counted ten times or more. This chain connects TRBV5-1 to TRBJ2-5; D might be TRBD1 (6 bases). V was pared by 0 bases and J by 7 bases, with 19 bases between. The V gene's germline CDR1 is SGHRS and CDR2 YFSETQ. The CDR3 is made up of 16 amino acids. The CDR3 DNA follows: TGCGCCAGCAGCTTGGCCTTATTGGCTACGACAGGGACCCAGTACTTC. Translated, it gives CASSLALLATTGTQYF.

The genes are TRBV7-9 and TRBJ2-5, with a possible D match to TRBD2 (6 bases). Trimming took 5 bases from V and 3 from J, leaving 13 bases between them. This CDR3 is 14 amino acids long. Per the germline V gene, CDR1 is SEHNR and CDR2 is FQNEAQ (reference sequence). CDR3 loop: CASSLWDLKETQYF. The CDR3 DNA follows: TGTGCCAGCAGCCTGTGGGACTTAAAAGAGACCCAGTACTTC. Full variable domain (outside the CDR3, taken from reference TRBV7-9 and TRBJ2-5): DTGVSQNPRHKITKRGQNVTFRCDPISEHNRLYWYRQTLGQGPEFLTYFQNEAQLEKSRLLSDRFSAERPKGSFSTLEIQRTEQGDSAMYLCASSLWDLKETQYFGPGTRLLVL.

This clonotype was recorded many times. V and J are TRBV28 and TRBJ1-1; a possible D gene is TRBD1 (5 bases). The V end was cut by 8 bases, the J end by 6 bases, with 25 bases between. This CDR3 has 16 amino acids. Per germline, CDR1 MDHEN and CDR2 SYDVKM. The CDR3 loop is CASFTNLGPMEPEAFF. CDR3 nucleotide sequence: TGTGCCAGCTTTACCAACCTGGGACCGATGGAACCTGAAGCTTTCTTT.

This clonotype appeared many times. The chain recombines TRBV27 with TRBJ2-2; D gene unclear. Germline V gene sequence: CDR1 MNHEY, CDR2 SMNVEV (reference sequence). This CDR3 has 12 amino acids. Trimming took 6 bases from V and 1 from J, leaving 3 bases between them. The DNA of the CDR3 is TGTGCCAGCAGGATGAACACCGGGGAGCTGTTTTTT. This sequence encodes CASRMNTGELFF.

This clonotype showed up many times. The V and J genes are TRBV5-1 and TRBJ2-7; 8 positions agree with TRBD2. CDR1 is SGHRS and CDR2 is YFSETQ in the germline V gene. This CDR3 has 15 amino acids. Germline trimming cut 4 bases from V and 5 bases from J; bases unmatched to any gene: 11. The chain's CDR3 is CASSRGGEGAHEQYF. The DNA of the CDR3 is TGCGCCAGCAGCCGGGGGGGGGAAGGTGCCCACGAGCAGTACTTC.

This clonotype has a count of ten or more. The chain has TRBV5-1 and TRBJ1-2, with a weak D call TRBD1 (6 bases). Germline CDR1 reads SGHRS; CDR2 reads YFSETQ. The V gene lost 1 base and the J gene lost 6 bases, with 10 bases spanning the gap. The CDR3 consists of 13 residues. CDR3 amino acids: CASSLLGADGYTF. DNA for the CDR3: TGCGCCAGCAGCTTGTTGGGGGCCGATGGCTACACCTTC. The full variable domain, completed using reference TRBV5-1 and TRBJ1-2, is KAGVTQTPRYLIKTRGQQVTLSCSPISGHRSVSWYQQTPGQGLQFLFEYFSETQRNKGNFPGRFSGRQFSNSRSEMNVSTLELGDSALYLCASSLLGADGYTFGSGTRLTVV.

This clonotype was observed many times. This chain connects TRBV7-9 to TRBJ2-1, with D unresolved. CDR1 SEHNR and CDR2 FQNEAQ come from the germline V gene (reference sequence). This CDR3 is built from 12 residues. Trimming removed 6 bases from V and 8 bases from J, with 11 bases in between. CDR3 nucleotides: TGTGCCAGCAGAGCTGTCCTCGATGAGCAGTTCTTC. Its protein product is CASRAVLDEQFF.

Ten or more counts support this clonotype. The V call is TRBV10-2, the J call TRBJ2-1; tentatively, D is TRBD1 (5 bases). Germline V CDR1 and CDR2: WSHSY, SAAADI. The CDR3 runs 12 residues. Trimming removed 6 bases at V and 5 bases at J, with 8 bases between. The CDR3 protein is CASSRAHNEQFF. CDR3 nucleotide sequence: TGCGCCAGCAGCAGGGCCCACAATGAGCAGTTCTTC.

This clonotype has a count of ten or more. The chain carries TRBV29-1 and TRBJ1-2; D is possibly TRBD1 (5 bases). Germline V gene sequence: CDR1 SQVTM, CDR2 ANQGSEA. Trimming cost V 1 base and J 5 bases, with 11 bases left between them. The CDR3 loop spans 13 amino acids. CDR3 residues: CSVEGQRRYGYTF. In DNA form, the CDR3 reads TGCAGCGTTGAAGGACAGAGAAGATATGGCTACACCTTC.